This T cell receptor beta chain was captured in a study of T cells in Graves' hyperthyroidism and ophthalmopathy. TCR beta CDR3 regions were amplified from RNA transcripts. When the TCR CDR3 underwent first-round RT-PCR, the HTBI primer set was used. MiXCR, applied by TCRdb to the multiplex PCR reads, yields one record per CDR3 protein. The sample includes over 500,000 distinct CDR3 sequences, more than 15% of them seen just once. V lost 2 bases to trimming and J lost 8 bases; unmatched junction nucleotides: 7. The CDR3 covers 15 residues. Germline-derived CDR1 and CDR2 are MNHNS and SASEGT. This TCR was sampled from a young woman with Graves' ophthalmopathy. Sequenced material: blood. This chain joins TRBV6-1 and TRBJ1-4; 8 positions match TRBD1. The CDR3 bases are TGTGCCAGCAGTGAACTGGACAGGGCTGGCGAAAAACTGTTTTTT. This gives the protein CASSELDRAGEKLFF.